This passage covers 21 T cell receptor beta chains from one sample sequenced in a study of PD-1 blockade in classical Hodgkin lymphoma. Generated by immunoSEQ multiplex PCR, the TCRdb table keeps only in-frame clones and is missing some. The data hold about 85,000 clones, with nearly 95% observed a single time. There was relapse after autologous stem cell transplantation in every patient, and there was variation in brentuximab vedotin exposure. Here the sequenced sample was peripheral blood mononuclear cells (PBMCs), taken before the second cycle of nivolumab. The receptors come from a human donor with classical Hodgkin lymphoma.

This chain links TRBV5-1 with TRBJ2-3; 8 bases fit TRBD2. CDR1 SGHRS and CDR2 YFSETQ come from the germline V gene. The CDR3 has 14 residues. J was trimmed by 7 bases and V by 0 bases; bases with no gene match: 4. In DNA, the CDR3 is TGCGCCAGCAGCTTGGAAGCGGGGGCTTATACGCAGTATTTT. Its translation: CASSLEAGAYTQYF.

The V gene is TRBV30, the J gene TRBJ1-2, with D perhaps matching TRBD1 (5 bases). Germline CDR1 is GTSNPN and CDR2 is SVGIG (reference sequence). V was shortened by 3 bases and J by 5 bases, with 16 bases between the two germline ends. CDR3 length: 14 residues. CDR3 sequence: CAWSPDTFWYGYTF. The CDR3 DNA follows: TGTGCCTGGAGCCCGGACACCTTCTGGTATGGCTACACCTTC.

V is TRBV6-6 and J is TRBJ1-3; D is uncertain. Looked up from germline, CDR1 is MNHNY and CDR2 is SVGAGI (reference sequence). There are 14 residues in the CDR3. V lost 6 bases to trimming and J lost 0 bases, with 9 bases between them. The CDR3: CASRPGRSGNTIYF. The DNA of the CDR3 is TGTGCCAGCAGACCCGGGCGCTCTGGAAACACCATATATTTT.

The chain joins TRBV10-3 to TRBJ1-3, with D unclear. The germline V and J ends were trimmed by 6 bases and 4 bases, with 1 base remaining between them. CDR1 is ENHRY, CDR2 SYGVKD, per germline. CDR3 length: 10 residues. This CDR3 is CAISGNTIYF. The CDR3 region has the DNA TGTGCCATCAGCGGAAACACCATATATTTT.

This rearrangement joins TRBV6-4 to TRBJ1-2; 8 nucleotides match TRBD1. The CDR3 loop spans 15 amino acids. Losses at the gene ends were 7 bases for V and 4 bases for J; bases not matched to a gene: 11. Germline lookup yields CDR1 MRHNA and CDR2 SNTAGT. The CDR3 protein is CASNPSTGAGYGYTF. Here the CDR3 DNA reads TGTGCCAGCAACCCCTCGACAGGGGCGGGCTATGGCTACACCTTC.

Only a few counts were recorded for this clone. This chain links TRBV30 with TRBJ1-1; D gene uncertain. The CDR3 is 13 residues long. Germline CDR1 reads GTSNPN; CDR2 reads SVGIG (reference sequence). The ends were cut back, 0 bases at V and 5 bases at J, with 10 bases in the middle. CDR3 DNA sequence: TGTGCCTGGAGTGTGGCGGGGTGGACTGAAGCTTTCTTT. Translating it yields CAWSVAGWTEAFF. Based on the CDR3 plus reference TRBV30 and TRBJ1-1, the full variable domain is SQTIHQWPATLVQPVGSPLSLECTVEGTSNPNLYWYRQAAGRGLQLLFYSVGIGQISSEVPQNLSASRPQDRQFILSSKKLLLSDSGFYLCAWSVAGWTEAFFGQGTRLTVV.

The chain uses TRBV5-1 and TRBJ2-5; 10 bases match TRBD1. The CDR3 loop spans 16 amino acids. CDR1 is SGHRS, CDR2 YFSETQ, per germline. V trimming: 1 base; J trimming: 5 bases; junction bases outside the gene matches: 8. CDR3 residues: CASSLPGTGDLETQYF. CDR3 sequence (DNA): TGCGCCAGCAGCTTGCCCGGGACAGGGGATCTCGAGACCCAGTACTTC.

The chain recombines TRBV19 with TRBJ1-2, with D possibly TRBD1 on 5 matching bases. The CDR3 is 12 amino acids. Germline CDR1 reads LNHDA; CDR2 reads SQIVND (reference sequence). Trimming cost V 2 bases and J 5 bases, with 6 bases left between them. Here the CDR3 reads CASSISGYGYTF. The CDR3 DNA sequence: TGTGCCAGTAGTATATCAGGGTATGGCTACACCTTC. Full variable domain (remainder filled in from reference TRBV19 and TRBJ1-2): DGGITQSPKYLFRKEGQNVTLSCEQNLNHDAMYWYRQDPGQGLRLIYYSQIVNDFQKGDIAEGYSVSREKKESFPLTVTSAQKNPTAFYLCASSISGYGYTFGSGTRLTVV.

The rearrangement joins TRBV7-6 to TRBJ2-5; tentative D call: TRBD1 (6 bases). V lost 6 bases, J lost 5 bases, and 7 bases lay in between. The CDR3 contains 11 residues. Germline V CDR1 and CDR2: SGHVS, FNYEAQ. This chain's CDR3 is CASRTGETQYF. In DNA form, the CDR3 reads TGTGCCAGCAGAACAGGGGAGACCCAGTACTTC.

This chain joins TRBV5-1 and TRBJ1-1; D is unresolved. From germline, CDR1 is SGHRS and CDR2 YFSETQ. The CDR3 covers 15 residues. V was pared by 2 bases and J by 0 bases, with 11 bases between. The DNA for the CDR3 is TGCGCCAGCAGCTTTTCTGGAGGGCTGAACACTGAAGCTTTCTTT. Translated, it gives CASSFSGGLNTEAFF. The whole variable domain, remainder taken from reference TRBV5-1 and TRBJ1-1, is KAGVTQTPRYLIKTRGQQVTLSCSPISGHRSVSWYQQTPGQGLQFLFEYFSETQRNKGNFPGRFSGRQFSNSRSEMNVSTLELGDSALYLCASSFSGGLNTEAFFGQGTRLTVV.

The gene calls are TRBV5-1 and TRBJ2-3; TRBD1 might be the D (6 bases). The CDR3 spans 14 residues. Trimming removed 4 bases at V and 3 bases at J, with 12 bases between. Germline V CDR1 and CDR2: SGHRS, YFSETQ. The CDR3 bases are TGCGCCAGCAGCCATGTTCAGGGGACAGATACGCAGTATTTT. Amino acid sequence: CASSHVQGTDTQYF.

This sequence joins TRBV16 and TRBJ1-1; D remains unclear. V was trimmed by 4 bases and J by 8 bases, leaving 14 bases between them. Germline assignment: CDR1 KGHSY and CDR2 FQNENV. The CDR3 length is 13 residues. The CDR3 nucleotides are TGTGCCAGCAGCCCTGATGGGCCCAGAGAAGCTTTCTTT. It specifies CASSPDGPREAFF.

The chain is built from TRBV6-5 and TRBJ2-7; 8 bases align to TRBD2. The CDR3 sequence is 15 residues long. CDR1 and CDR2 from the germline V gene are MNHEY and SVGAGI. The trim removed 6 bases at V and 0 bases at J, leaving 7 bases unmatched. The CDR3 region is CASSRGGESSYEQYF. DNA of the CDR3: TGTGCCAGCAGCCGGGGGGGGGAGAGCTCCTACGAGCAGTACTTC.

This clone was detected only once. The rearrangement links TRBV7-8 to TRBJ2-7; D might be TRBD1 or TRBD2, each matching 5 bases. The CDR3 is made up of 15 amino acids. The germline V and J ends were trimmed by 2 bases and 4 bases, with 15 bases remaining between them. Germline V gives CDR1 SGHVS, CDR2 FQNEAQ. The CDR3 loop reads CASSLQGASWYEQYF. The DNA of the CDR3 is TGTGCCAGCAGCTTACAGGGAGCCTCCTGGTACGAGCAGTACTTC. Supplemented by reference TRBV7-8 and TRBJ2-7, the full variable domain reads GAGVSQSPRYKVAKRGQDVALRCDPISGHVSLFWYQQALGQGPEFLTYFQNEAQLDKSGLPSDRFFAERPEGSVSTLKIQRTQQEDSAVYLCASSLQGASWYEQYFGPGTRLTVT.

The gene calls are TRBV10-3 and TRBJ1-2; a possible D gene is TRBD1 (5 bases). The CDR3 covers 14 residues. CDR1 and CDR2 from the germline V gene are ENHRY and SYGVKD. V was pared by 8 bases and J by 3 bases, with 16 bases between. Here the CDR3 reads CAISGIRVDYGYTF. The CDR3 bases are TGTGCCATCTCAGGTATCAGGGTTGACTATGGCTACACCTTC.

The chain combines TRBV18 with TRBJ2-1, with 8 bases identical to TRBD1. This CDR3 is 16 amino acids long. V gave up 3 bases and J gave up 5 bases; unmatched junction bases: 9. Germline values: CDR1 KGHSH, CDR2 LQKENI. The CDR3 DNA sequence: TGTGCCAGCTCACCCCCCGACAGGGGCAGGAACAATGAGCAGTTCTTC. Its protein product is CASSPPDRGRNNEQFF.

The chain has TRBV29-1 and TRBJ2-1; TRBD2 aligns across 7 bases. The V gene's germline CDR1 is SQVTM and CDR2 ANQGSEA. This CDR3 spans 16 amino acids. The trim removed 3 bases at V and 0 bases at J, leaving 8 bases unmatched. Here the CDR3 reads CSVDALAASSYNEQFF. The CDR3 DNA reads TGCAGCGTTGATGCGCTAGCGGCGAGCTCCTACAATGAGCAGTTCTTC.

The rearrangement joins TRBV5-1 to TRBJ1-2, with D maybe TRBD1 (6 bases). The V end lost 4 bases, the J end lost 5 bases, and 9 bases lay between the germline ends. The CDR3 has 12 residues. Germline V gene lookup returns CDR1 SGHRS and CDR2 YFSETQ. The CDR3 protein is CASSPGTYGYTF. CDR3 bases: TGCGCCAGCAGCCCCGGGACATATGGCTACACCTTC.

J is TRBJ2-5 and V is TRBV5-6; 14 bases line up with TRBD2. V was pared by 4 bases and J by 4 bases, with 9 bases of the junction left unmatched. The CDR3 covers 17 residues. Germline values: CDR1 SGHDT, CDR2 YYEEEE. CDR3 coding DNA: TGTGCCAGCAGCGGAACGACTAGCGGGAGGGCGTCAGAGACCCAGTACTTC. It yields the protein CASSGTTSGRASETQYF.

The chain is built from TRBV27 and TRBJ2-4; D gene ambiguous. CDR3 length: 12 residues. Trimming stripped 4 bases from V and 2 bases from J, with 3 bases between. CDR1 and CDR2 (germline): MNHEY, SMNVEV (reference sequence). The CDR3 DNA reads TGTGCCAGCAGTTCACCCAAAAACATTCAGTACTTC. Translated, it gives CASSSPKNIQYF.

The rearrangement uses TRBV19 and TRBJ2-3, with 9 bases aligning to TRBD2. Germline V CDR1 and CDR2: LNHDA, SQIVND (reference sequence). Germline trimming cut 2 bases from V and 1 base from J; bases unmatched to any gene: 13. There are 19 residues in the CDR3. The CDR3 region is CASSIRSGRSPGGTDTQYF. CDR3 DNA: TGTGCCAGTAGTATAAGGAGCGGGAGGTCTCCGGGGGGCACAGATACGCAGTATTTT.